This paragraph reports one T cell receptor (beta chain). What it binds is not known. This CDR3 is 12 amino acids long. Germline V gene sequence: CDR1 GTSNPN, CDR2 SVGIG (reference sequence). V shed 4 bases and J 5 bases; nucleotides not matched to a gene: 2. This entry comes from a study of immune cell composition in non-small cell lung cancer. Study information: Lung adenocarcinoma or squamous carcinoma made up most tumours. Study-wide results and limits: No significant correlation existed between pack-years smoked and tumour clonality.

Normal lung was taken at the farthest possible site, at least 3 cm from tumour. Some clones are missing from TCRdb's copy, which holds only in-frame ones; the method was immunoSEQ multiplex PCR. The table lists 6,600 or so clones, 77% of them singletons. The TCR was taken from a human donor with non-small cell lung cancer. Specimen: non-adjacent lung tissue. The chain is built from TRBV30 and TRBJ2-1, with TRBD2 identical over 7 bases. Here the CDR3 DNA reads TGTGCCTGGAACGGGGGGAACAATGAGCAGTTCTTC. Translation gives CAWNGGNNEQFF.